The T cell receptor beta chain described here comes from a study of CD8+CD57+ T cells in acquired aplastic anemia (dated by TCRdb to 2017 to 2018). Study-level background: Extracted DNA from sorted CD4+ and CD8+ cells averaged approximately 3 ug, ranging from roughly 0.17 to 30 ug. A CD8+CD57+ expansion meant a frequency higher than the mean frequency seen in healthy subjects.

The CDR3 numbers 14 residues from cysteine through phenylalanine. Just the 42-base CDR3 DNA is kept, in frame starting at base 1. The germline V gene provides CDR1 SNHLY and CDR2 FYNNEI. V is pared back by 4 bases and J by 1 base, with 9 bases lying between the germline termini. What the research found in general, with its limitations: Roughly 30 CD8+ CDR3 sequences were shared between patients and controls but appeared highly expressed in patients and within their immunodominant clones. Patients and healthy controls showed no significant difference in CD8+ Simpson's diversity (P=0.060).

This clonotype was recorded once. Its antigen is currently not known. No clone much larger than this one lies a single base away; base qualities are absent. One read offers little support. Genomic DNA was used as template for profiling of TCR beta VDJ combinations and CDR3 sequences. An Illumina HiSeq 2000 was used for TCR repertoire sequencing. The study's processing was this. TRBV/TRBJ rearrangement plots, CDR3 size and DJ length profiles, and Simpson's diversity index were used to assess repertoires. Whichever DNA sequence was most abundant in the deep sequencing data was defined as the immunodominant clone. CDR3 amino acid sequences were screened for sharing across subjects and compared with published repertoires and the VDJdb database. Through fastp at Q25 and MiXCR, TCRdb rebuilt clones from the public reads, retaining in-frame beta chains. Each entry merges the rows of one CDR3 protein and shows their most common DNA and genes. TCRdb assigned the V and J calls; the authors' analysis was not used. In all, the sample holds around 200,000 distinct CDR3 sequences, and less than 65% of those were seen once. The biggest ten clones account for about 44% of the sample.

Expansion of CD8+CD57+ cells had been shown by flow cytometry in the patients chosen for sequencing. Severe acquired aplastic anemia was diagnosed in all patients according to International Study of Aplastic Anemia and Agranulocytosis and Camitta criteria. No therapy had been received by the patients at the time of blood sampling. The study deep-sequenced TCR repertoires of sorted CD4+ and CD8+ blood T cells from severe aplastic anemia patients and healthy subjects. In the USA, patient enrollment took place under clinicaltrials.gov protocols 00001620, 01623167, 00001397, 00071045, 00081523 and 00961064. Ficoll-Paque density gradient centrifugation was used to isolate peripheral blood mononuclear cells. CD4+ and CD8+ T cells were sorted by FACS or magnetic beads before DNA extraction.

The sequencing input was sorted CD4+, CD8+, or CD8+CD57+ T cells (not recorded which) from PBMCs. This receptor was taken from a human donor with aplastic anemia. This chain is built from TRBV2 and TRBJ2-3; D gene: possibly TRBD2, on 6 matching bases. The CDR3 reads CASSGGEGTDTQYF. The nucleotides are TGTGCCAGCAGTGGGGGGGAGGGCACAGATACGCAGTATTTT. The entire variable domain, with the stretches around the CDR3 drawn from the reference TRBV2 and TRBJ2-3 proteins, is EPEVTQTPSHQVTQMGQEVILRCVPISNHLYFYWYRQILGQKVEFLVSFYNNEISEKSEIFDDQFSVERPDGSNFTLKIRSTKLEDSAMYFCASSGGEGTDTQYFGPGTRLTVL.